Listed below are T cell receptor beta chains from one sample, sequenced in a study of cytomegalovirus exposure and HLA in healthy donors. Produced via immunoSEQ multiplex PCR; TCRdb's table is partial and in-frame only. The sample contains approximately 78,000 clones, approximately 88% of which appear only once. Sequenced: PBMCs. The receptors here all came from a woman aged 45-65 years in good health and CMV-seronegative. Each CDR3 is given with its conserved first and last residue. The D gene is left open where the match is weak. Part of the rows lack a size; the others show once, few, many or a class for expanded clones.

clone size | D gene | J gene | V gene | CDR3 protein | CDR3 DNA
NA | NA | TRBJ2-6 | TRBV15 | CATSRDRGRSGANVLTF | TGTGCCACCAGCAGAGACAGGGGAAGGTCTGGGGCCAACGTCCTGACTTTC
NA | NA | TRBJ1-5 | TRBV5-1 | CASSLASGYLKHF | TGCGCCAGCAGCTTGGCCTCGGGTTACCTAAAGCATTTT
NA | TRBD2 | TRBJ2-1 | TRBV11-2 | CASSLEGGLALSSYNEQFF | TGTGCCAGCAGCTTAGAGGGAGGACTAGCGCTTAGCTCCTACAATGAGCAGTTCTTC
NA | NA | TRBJ1-5 | TRBV7-9 | CASSLFGDQPQHF | TGTGCCAGCAGCTTATTTGGAGATCAGCCCCAGCATTTT
NA | NA | TRBJ2-3 | TRBV5-1 | CASGVPESTDTQYF | TGCGCCAGCGGTGTGCCTGAGAGCACAGATACGCAGTATTTT
NA | TRBD1 | TRBJ1-2 | TRBV6-6 | CASSFSQTGIYGYTF | TGTGCCAGCAGTTTTTCCCAGACAGGGATCTATGGCTACACCTTC
few | TRBD2 | TRBJ2-1 | TRBV27 | CASSILAGVNEQFF | TGTGCCAGCAGTATACTAGCGGGAGTGAATGAGCAGTTCTTC
NA | NA | TRBJ1-5 | TRBV2 | CASRQGTSAPSRPQHF | TGTGCCAGCAGGCAAGGGACATCTGCCCCGTCCCGGCCCCAGCATTTT
NA | TRBD2 | TRBJ2-5 | TRBV4-1 | CASSQEKRAGGPQTQYF | TGCGCCAGCAGCCAAGAAAAAAGGGCGGGAGGGCCACAGACCCAGTACTTC
NA | NA | TRBJ2-7 | TRBV28 | CASRMTGYEQYF | TGTGCCAGCAGGATGACGGGATACGAGCAGTACTTC
NA | NA | TRBJ1-1 | TRBV11-2 | CASSWSGPTDTEAFF | TGTGCCAGCAGCTGGAGTGGCCCGACAGACACTGAAGCTTTCTTT
NA | NA | TRBJ2-7 | TRBV29-1 | CSAASSHEQYF | TGCAGCGCCGCTAGCAGCCACGAGCAGTACTTC
NA | TRBD2 | TRBJ2-1 | TRBV27 | CASSLTSGSYNEQFF | TGTGCCAGCAGTTTAACTAGCGGATCCTACAATGAGCAGTTCTTC
NA | NA | TRBJ2-6 | TRBV7-8 | CASSLDISGANVLTF | TGTGCCAGCAGCCTAGACATCTCTGGGGCCAACGTCCTGACTTTC
NA | NA | TRBJ1-2 | TRBV10-2 | CASYSSDNYGYTF | TGCGCCAGCTATTCCAGCGATAACTATGGCTACACCTTC
NA | TRBD1 | TRBJ2-5 | TRBV29-1 | CSVIGFPGTGGDETQYF | TGCAGCGTTATTGGTTTTCCGGGGACAGGGGGCGATGAGACCCAGTACTTC
NA | TRBD1 | TRBJ1-1 | TRBV14 | CASSQEEVPGTGGLNTEAFF | TGTGCCAGCAGCCAAGAGGAGGTCCCCGGGACAGGGGGATTGAACACTGAAGCTTTCTTT
NA | TRBD1 | TRBJ1-5 | TRBV25-1 | CASSEGRQGNQPQHF | TGTGCCAGCAGTGAAGGTAGACAGGGAAATCAGCCCCAGCATTTT
NA | NA | TRBJ2-1 | TRBV9 | CASSVETANYNEQFF | TGTGCCAGCAGCGTAGAGACAGCGAACTACAATGAGCAGTTCTTC
few | TRBD2 | TRBJ2-1 | TRBV9 | CASSVAAGGDNEQFF | TGTGCCAGCAGCGTAGCAGCGGGGGGAGACAATGAGCAGTTCTTC
once | TRBD1 | TRBJ1-5 | TRBV6-1 | CASMVQGGQPQHF | TGTGCCAGCATGGTACAGGGGGGACAGCCCCAGCATTTT
NA | NA | TRBJ1-1 | TRBV6-5 | CASSKGEDSEAFF | TGTGCCAGCAGCAAAGGGGAGGATTCTGAAGCTTTCTTT
NA | TRBD2 | TRBJ2-1 | TRBV15 | CATSRDRGVNEQFF | TGTGCCACCAGCAGAGATCGGGGGGTCAATGAGCAGTTCTTC
NA | TRBD1 | TRBJ2-5 | TRBV13 | CASSLSRQGLGETQYF | TGTGCCAGCAGCCTCTCTCGACAGGGGCTTGGAGAGACCCAGTACTTC
once | TRBD1 | TRBJ2-2 | TRBV30 | CACIDRDRVTGELFF | TGTGCCTGTATCGATAGGGACAGGGTAACCGGGGAGCTGTTTTTT
once | NA | TRBJ1-2 | TRBV29-1 | CSVLTGTFNGYTF | TGCAGCGTCCTCACCGGGACATTCAATGGCTACACCTTC
NA | TRBD1 | TRBJ2-2 | TRBV2 | CARPWDRGDGELFF | TGTGCCAGGCCCTGGGACAGGGGGGACGGGGAGCTGTTTTTT
once | TRBD1 | TRBJ1-2 | TRBV6-5 | CASSYSNSRGDYGYTF | TGTGCCAGCAGTTACTCGAATAGCAGGGGGGACTATGGCTACACCTTC
NA | TRBD1 | TRBJ1-5 | TRBV11-2 | CASSQGTDANQPQHF | TGTGCCAGCAGCCAAGGGACAGATGCCAATCAGCCCCAGCATTTT
NA | TRBD2 | TRBJ2-5 | TRBV7-9 | CASSFPSGGGLETQYF | TGTGCCAGCAGCTTCCCCAGCGGCGGGGGTTTGGAGACCCAGTACTTC
once | NA | TRBJ1-4 | TRBV19 | CASSIHPKEKLFF | TGTGCCAGTAGTATCCATCCCAAAGAAAAACTGTTTTTT
NA | NA | TRBJ2-2 | TRBV6-5 | CATRRTFLGTGELFF | TGTGCCACCAGGAGGACATTCTTGGGCACCGGGGAGCTGTTTTTT
NA | NA | TRBJ2-6 | TRBV19 | CASTLRQSGANVLTF | TGTGCCAGTACCCTTCGTCAGTCTGGGGCCAACGTCCTGACTTTC
once | TRBD2 | TRBJ2-1 | TRBV27 | CASSVGRASGEQFF | TGTGCCAGCAGTGTCGGGAGGGCCTCAGGTGAGCAGTTCTTC
NA | NA | TRBJ2-6 | TRBV7-2 | CASSFSSGANVLTF | TGTGCCAGCAGCTTCAGCTCTGGGGCCAACGTCCTGACTTTC
NA | NA | TRBJ2-2 | TRBV19 | CASSFYTGELFF | TGTGCCAGTAGTTTCTATACCGGGGAGCTGTTTTTT
few | TRBD1 | TRBJ1-1 | TRBV7-2 | CATAGTGGGGAEAFF | TGTGCCACCGCCGGGACAGGGGGCGGCGGGGCTGAAGCTTTCTTT
NA | NA | TRBJ1-5 | TRBV19 | CASRVGQNSNQPQHF | TGTGCCAGTAGGGTGGGCCAGAATAGCAATCAGCCCCAGCATTTT
NA | TRBD1 | TRBJ1-4 | TRBV5-1 | CASSLGGQGENEKLFF | TGCGCCAGCAGCTTGGGGGGACAGGGGGAGAATGAAAAACTGTTTTTT
NA | TRBD1 | TRBJ2-4 | TRBV12-5 | CASVPEGQQNIQYF | TGTGCTAGTGTCCCCGAGGGACAGCAAAACATTCAGTACTTC
NA | NA | TRBJ1-1 | TRBV11-3 | CASSFSPGTEAFF | TGTGCCAGCAGCTTTTCGCCGGGGACTGAAGCTTTCTTT
NA | TRBD2 | TRBJ2-7 | TRBV6-6 | CASSYALAGGTEQYF | TGTGCCAGCAGTTACGCTCTAGCGGGAGGAACCGAGCAGTACTTC
NA | TRBD2 | TRBJ2-1 | TRBV5-1 | CASSSLGLAGGSSYNEQFF | TGCGCCAGCAGCTCCCTCGGGCTAGCGGGGGGGAGCTCCTACAATGAGCAGTTCTTC